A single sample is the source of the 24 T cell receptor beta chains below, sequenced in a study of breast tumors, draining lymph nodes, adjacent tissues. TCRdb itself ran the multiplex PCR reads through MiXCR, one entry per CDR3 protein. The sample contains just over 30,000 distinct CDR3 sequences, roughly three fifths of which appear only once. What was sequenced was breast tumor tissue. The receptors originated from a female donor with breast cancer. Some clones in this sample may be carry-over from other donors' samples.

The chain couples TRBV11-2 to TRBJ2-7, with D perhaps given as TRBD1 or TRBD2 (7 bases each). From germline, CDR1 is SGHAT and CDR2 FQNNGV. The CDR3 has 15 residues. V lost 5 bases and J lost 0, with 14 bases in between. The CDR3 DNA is TGTGCCAGCAGCCGGGGGGACAGTAACTCCTACGAGCAGTACTTC. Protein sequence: CASSRGDSNSYEQYF.

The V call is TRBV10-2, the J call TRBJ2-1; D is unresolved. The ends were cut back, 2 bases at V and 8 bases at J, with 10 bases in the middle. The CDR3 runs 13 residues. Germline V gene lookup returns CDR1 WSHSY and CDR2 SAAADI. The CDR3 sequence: CASSEVVAYEQFF. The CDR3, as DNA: TGCGCCAGCAGTGAGGTGGTAGCCTATGAGCAGTTCTTC.

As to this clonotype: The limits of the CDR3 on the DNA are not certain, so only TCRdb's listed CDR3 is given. The CDR3 sequence: CASSSAGRLNFGSGTDSYEQYF. The rearrangement uses TRBV6-2 or TRBV6-3 and TRBJ2-7; TRBD1, as called in the table, went unchecked against the DNA. Per the germline V gene, CDR1 is MNHEY and CDR2 is SVGEGT. The CDR3 spans 22 amino acids, including both terminal residues.

The CDR3 DNA reads TGTGCCAGCAGCCTAGGACTAGCGAAGAACGAGCAGTACTTC. Amino acid sequence: CASSLGLAKNEQYF. The chain has TRBV5-5 and TRBJ2-7; 9 nucleotides align to TRBD2. Germline V gives CDR1 SGHKS, CDR2 YYEKEE (reference sequence). The CDR3 consists of 14 residues. Trimming removed 4 bases from V and 5 bases from J; junction bases left unmatched: 7. The complete variable domain, with remaining parts taken from reference TRBV5-5 and TRBJ2-7, reads DAGVTQSPTHLIKTRGQQVTLRCSPISGHKSVSWYQQVLGQGPQFIFQYYEKEERGRGNFPDRFSARQFPNYSSELNVNALLLGDSALYLCASSLGLAKNEQYFGPGTRLTVT.

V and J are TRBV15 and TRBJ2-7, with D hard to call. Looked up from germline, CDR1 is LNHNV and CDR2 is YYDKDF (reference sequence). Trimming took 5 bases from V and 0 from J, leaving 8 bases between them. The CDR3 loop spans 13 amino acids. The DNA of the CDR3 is TGTGCCACCAGCTTAACGAGCTCCTACGAGCAGTACTTC. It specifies CATSLTSSYEQYF.

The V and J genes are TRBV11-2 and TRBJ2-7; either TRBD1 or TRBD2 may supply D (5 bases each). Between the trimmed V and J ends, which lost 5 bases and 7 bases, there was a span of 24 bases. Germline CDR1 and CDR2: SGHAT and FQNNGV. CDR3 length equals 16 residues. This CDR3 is CASSRRLTGRGWEQYF. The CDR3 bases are TGTGCCAGCAGCCGACGACTAACGGGACGGGGATGGGAGCAGTACTTC.

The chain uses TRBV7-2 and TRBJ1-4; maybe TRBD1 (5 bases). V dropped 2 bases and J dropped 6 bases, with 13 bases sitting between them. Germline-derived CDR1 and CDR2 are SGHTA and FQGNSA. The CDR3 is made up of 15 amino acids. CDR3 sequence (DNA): TGTGCCAGCAGCTTATCAGGGTTTACTCATGAAAAACTGTTTTTT. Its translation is CASSLSGFTHEKLFF.

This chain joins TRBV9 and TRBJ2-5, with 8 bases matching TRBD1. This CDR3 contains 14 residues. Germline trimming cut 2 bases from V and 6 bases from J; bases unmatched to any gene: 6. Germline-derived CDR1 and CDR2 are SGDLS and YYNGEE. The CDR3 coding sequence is TGTGCCAGCAGCGTCCGGACAGGGACACAGACCCAGTACTTC. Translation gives CASSVRTGTQTQYF.

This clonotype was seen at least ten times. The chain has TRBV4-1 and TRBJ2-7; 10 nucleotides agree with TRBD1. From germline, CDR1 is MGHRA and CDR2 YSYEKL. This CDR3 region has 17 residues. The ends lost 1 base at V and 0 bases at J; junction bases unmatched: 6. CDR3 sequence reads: CASSQGVGTGVSYEQYF. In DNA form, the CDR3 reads TGCGCCAGCAGCCAAGGTGTAGGGACAGGGGTCTCCTACGAGCAGTACTTC.

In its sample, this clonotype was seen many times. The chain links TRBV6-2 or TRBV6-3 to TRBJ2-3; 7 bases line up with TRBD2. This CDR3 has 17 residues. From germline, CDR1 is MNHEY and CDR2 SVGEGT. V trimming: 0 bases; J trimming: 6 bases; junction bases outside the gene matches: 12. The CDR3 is CASSYSNRAGLGDTQYF. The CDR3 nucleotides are TGTGCCAGCAGTTACTCGAATCGAGCGGGGCTGGGGGATACGCAGTATTTT.

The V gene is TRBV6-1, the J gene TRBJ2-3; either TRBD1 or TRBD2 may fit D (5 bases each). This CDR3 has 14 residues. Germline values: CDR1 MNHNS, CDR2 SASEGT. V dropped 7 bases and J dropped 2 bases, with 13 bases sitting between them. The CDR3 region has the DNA TGTGCCAGCACTCTAACGGGGCCCACAGATACGCAGTATTTT. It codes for CASTLTGPTDTQYF.

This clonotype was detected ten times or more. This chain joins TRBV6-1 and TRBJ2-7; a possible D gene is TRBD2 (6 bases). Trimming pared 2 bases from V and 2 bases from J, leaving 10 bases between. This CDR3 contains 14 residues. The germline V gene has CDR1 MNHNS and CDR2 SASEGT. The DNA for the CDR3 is TGTGCCAGCAGTGAAACGGACTACACCTACGAGCAGTACTTC. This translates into CASSETDYTYEQYF.

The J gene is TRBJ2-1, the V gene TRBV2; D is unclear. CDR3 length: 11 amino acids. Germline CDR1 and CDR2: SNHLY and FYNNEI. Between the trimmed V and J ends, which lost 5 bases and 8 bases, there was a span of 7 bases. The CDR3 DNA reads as TGTGCCAGCAGTTTGGCGGATGAGCAGTTCTTC. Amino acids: CASSLADEQFF.

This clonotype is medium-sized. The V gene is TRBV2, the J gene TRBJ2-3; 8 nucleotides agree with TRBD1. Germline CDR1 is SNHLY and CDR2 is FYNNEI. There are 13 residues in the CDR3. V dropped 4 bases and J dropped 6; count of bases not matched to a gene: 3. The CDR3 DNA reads TGTGCCAGCAGTGTTGGGACAGGCGATACGCAGTATTTT. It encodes CASSVGTGDTQYF.

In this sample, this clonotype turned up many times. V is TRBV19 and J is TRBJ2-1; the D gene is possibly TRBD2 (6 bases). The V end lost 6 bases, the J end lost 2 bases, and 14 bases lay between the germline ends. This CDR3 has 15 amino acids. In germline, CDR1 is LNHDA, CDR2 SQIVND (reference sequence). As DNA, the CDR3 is TGTGCCAGTAGCCGAGAGGGAGGTGCCTACAATGAGCAGTTCTTC. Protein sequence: CASSREGGAYNEQFF.

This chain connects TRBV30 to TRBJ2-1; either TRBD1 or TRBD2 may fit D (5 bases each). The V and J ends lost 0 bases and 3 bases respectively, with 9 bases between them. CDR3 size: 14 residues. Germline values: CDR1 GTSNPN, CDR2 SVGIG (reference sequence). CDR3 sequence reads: CAWSVGTDYNEQFF. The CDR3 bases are TGTGCCTGGAGTGTTGGGACGGACTACAATGAGCAGTTCTTC. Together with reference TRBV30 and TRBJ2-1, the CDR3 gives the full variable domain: SQTIHQWPATLVQPVGSPLSLECTVEGTSNPNLYWYRQAAGRGLQLLFYSVGIGQISSEVPQNLSASRPQDRQFILSSKKLLLSDSGFYLCAWSVGTDYNEQFFGPGTRLTVL.

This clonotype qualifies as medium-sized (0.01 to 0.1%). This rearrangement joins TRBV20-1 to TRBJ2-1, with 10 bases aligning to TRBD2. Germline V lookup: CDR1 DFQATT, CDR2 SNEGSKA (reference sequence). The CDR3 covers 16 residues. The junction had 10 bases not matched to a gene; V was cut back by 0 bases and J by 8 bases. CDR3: CSARDTRASGGYEQFF. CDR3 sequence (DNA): TGCAGTGCTAGAGATACGAGGGCTAGCGGGGGATATGAGCAGTTCTTC.

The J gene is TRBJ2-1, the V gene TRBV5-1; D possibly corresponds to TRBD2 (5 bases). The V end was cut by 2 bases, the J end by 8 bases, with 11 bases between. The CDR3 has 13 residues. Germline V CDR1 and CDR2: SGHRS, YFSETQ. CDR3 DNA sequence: TGCGCCAGCAGCTTCGGAGCGGTGGATGAGCAGTTCTTC. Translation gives CASSFGAVDEQFF.

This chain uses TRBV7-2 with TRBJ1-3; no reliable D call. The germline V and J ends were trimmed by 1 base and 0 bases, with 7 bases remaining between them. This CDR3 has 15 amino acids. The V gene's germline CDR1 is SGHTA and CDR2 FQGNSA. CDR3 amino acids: CASSLVHSSGNTIYF. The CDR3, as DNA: TGTGCCAGCAGCTTAGTCCACAGCTCTGGAAACACCATATATTTT. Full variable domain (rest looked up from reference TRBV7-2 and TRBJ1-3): GAGVSQSPSNKVTEKGKDVELRCDPISGHTALYWYRQSLGQGLEFLIYFQGNSAPDKSGLPSDRFSAERTGGSVSTLTIQRTQQEDSAVYLCASSLVHSSGNTIYFGEGSWLTVV.

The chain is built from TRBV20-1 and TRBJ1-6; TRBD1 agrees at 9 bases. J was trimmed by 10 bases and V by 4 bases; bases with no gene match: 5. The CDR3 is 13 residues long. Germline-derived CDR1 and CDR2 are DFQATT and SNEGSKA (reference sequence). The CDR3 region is CSATRDRVSPLHF. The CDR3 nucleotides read TGCAGTGCTACCCGGGACAGGGTATCACCCCTCCACTTT.

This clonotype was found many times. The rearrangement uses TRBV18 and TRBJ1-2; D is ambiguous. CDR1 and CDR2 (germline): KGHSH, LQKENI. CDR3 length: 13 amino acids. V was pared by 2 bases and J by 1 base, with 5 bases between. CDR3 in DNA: TGTGCCAGCTCACCAGGCCTTAACTATGGCTACACCTTC. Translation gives CASSPGLNYGYTF.

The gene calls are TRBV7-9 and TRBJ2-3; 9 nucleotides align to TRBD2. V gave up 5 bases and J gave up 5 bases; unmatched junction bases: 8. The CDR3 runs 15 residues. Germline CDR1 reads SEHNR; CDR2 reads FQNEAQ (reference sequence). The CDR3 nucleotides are TGTGCCAGCAGCCTTCTCCTGACTAGCGGAGATACGCAGTATTTT. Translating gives CASSLLLTSGDTQYF. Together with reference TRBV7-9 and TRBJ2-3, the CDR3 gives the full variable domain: DTGVSQNPRHKITKRGQNVTFRCDPISEHNRLYWYRQTLGQGPEFLTYFQNEAQLEKSRLLSDRFSAERPKGSFSTLEIQRTEQGDSAMYLCASSLLLTSGDTQYFGPGTRLTVL.

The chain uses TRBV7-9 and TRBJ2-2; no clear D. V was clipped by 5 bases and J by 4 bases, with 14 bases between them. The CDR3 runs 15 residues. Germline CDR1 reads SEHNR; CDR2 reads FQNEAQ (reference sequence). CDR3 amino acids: CASSPDIPLTGELFF. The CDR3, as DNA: TGTGCCAGCAGCCCAGACATACCACTCACCGGGGAGCTGTTTTTT.

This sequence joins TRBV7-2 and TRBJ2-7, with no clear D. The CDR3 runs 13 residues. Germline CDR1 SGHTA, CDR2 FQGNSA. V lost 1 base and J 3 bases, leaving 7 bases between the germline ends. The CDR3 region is CASSLVAGYEQYF. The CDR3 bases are TGTGCCAGCAGCTTAGTGGCAGGCTACGAGCAGTACTTC.